This TCR beta chain was sequenced during a study of cytomegalovirus exposure and HLA in healthy donors. General study points: Generally TCR sequences proved uncommon, though certain public TCRs appeared in numerous donors. The authors listed 150 to 200 TCR beta chains as cytomegalovirus-associated. Specific recognition of CMV antigens was confirmed in vitro for a few chains (all CMV-associated).

This clone appeared a single time. Its antigen is unknown. TCRdb's table, derived via immunoSEQ multiplex PCR, lists solely in-frame clones and lacks some. The sample has some 250,000 clones; roughly 90% are singletons. The receptor was derived from a woman aged 18-29 years in good health and CMV-seronegative. Sequenced sample: PBMCs.

This CDR3 reads CASRLPGERDREETQYF. CDR3 nucleotide sequence: TGTGCAAGTCGCTTACCAGGGGAGAGAGACAGGGAAGAGACCCAGTACTTC. This chain links TRBV12-2 with TRBJ2-5; no DNA check was done on the table's D call, TRBD1. TRBV12-2 is a recognized pseudogene. The CDR3 sequence is 17 residues long.